This paragraph covers one TCR beta chain sequence. This sample is part of a study of blood T cell repertoires in COVID-19. Study summary: Samples representing acute and convalescent COVID-19 were sourced from the United States, Italy and Spain.

This table comes from immunoSEQ multiplex PCR, and its TCRdb copy is limited to in-frame clones, with some not included. The table has 150,000 to 200,000 clones, about 80% seen once. Sequencing was performed on peripheral blood. The sequence was collected from a man between 70 and 80 years old who had recovered from COVID-19.

CDR3 in DNA: TGTGCCAGCAGCTCTGGACTAGCGGGGTTCTACGAGCAGTACTTC. Translated, it gives CASSSGLAGFYEQYF. V gene TRBV7-2 combines with J gene TRBJ2-7; 12 nucleotides line up with TRBD2. The V segment lost 4 bases and the J segment 3 bases; nucleotides outside the gene matches: 4. Germline V gives CDR1 SGHTA, CDR2 FQGNSA. The CDR3 is 15 amino acids.